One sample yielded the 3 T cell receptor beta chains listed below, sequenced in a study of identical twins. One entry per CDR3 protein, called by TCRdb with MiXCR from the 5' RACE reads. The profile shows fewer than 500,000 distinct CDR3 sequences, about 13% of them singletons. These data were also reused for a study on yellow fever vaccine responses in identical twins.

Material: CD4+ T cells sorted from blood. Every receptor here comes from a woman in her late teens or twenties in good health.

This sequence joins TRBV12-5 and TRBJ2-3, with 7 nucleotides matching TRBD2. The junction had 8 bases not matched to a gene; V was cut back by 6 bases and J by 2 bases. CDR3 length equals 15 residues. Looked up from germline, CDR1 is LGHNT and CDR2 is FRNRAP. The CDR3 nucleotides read TGTGCTAGTGGCTGGGCTAGCGGATCCACAGATACGCAGTATTTT. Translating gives CASGWASGSTDTQYF.

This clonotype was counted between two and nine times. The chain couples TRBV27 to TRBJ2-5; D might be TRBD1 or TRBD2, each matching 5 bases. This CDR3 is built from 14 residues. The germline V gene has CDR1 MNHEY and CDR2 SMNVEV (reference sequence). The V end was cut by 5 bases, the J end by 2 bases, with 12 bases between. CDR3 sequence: CASSLGRQQETQYF. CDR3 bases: TGTGCCAGCAGTCTGGGACGGCAGCAAGAGACCCAGTACTTC.

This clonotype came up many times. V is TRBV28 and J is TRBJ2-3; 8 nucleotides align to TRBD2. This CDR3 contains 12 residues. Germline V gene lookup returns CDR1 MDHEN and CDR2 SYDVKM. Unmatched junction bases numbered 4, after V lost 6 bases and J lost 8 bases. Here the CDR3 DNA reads TGTGCCAGCAGCACTAGCGGACCTACGCAGTATTTT. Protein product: CASSTSGPTQYF.